This T cell receptor beta chain emerged from a study of read filtering for tumor transcriptome and immune sequencing. Study details: The cohort had some 16 men and more than 11 women aged roughly 45 to 90, mean roughly 66 years. After DNase treatment, RNA was made into whole-transcriptome libraries.

This clonotype showed up many times. Molecular barcoded adaptors covering alpha/delta and beta/gamma chains were used on 400 ng RNA. TCRdb ran MiXCR on the reads and lists one entry per CDR3 protein. The data hold some 25,000 distinct CDR3 sequences, with 20% to 25% observed a single time. This CDR3 spans 15 amino acids. Germline V gene data show CDR1 as MNHEY and CDR2 as SVGAGI. Trimming took off 0 bases at V and 8 bases at J, with 13 bases between the two ends. The chain couples TRBV6-5 to TRBJ1-4; D possibly corresponds to TRBD1 (5 bases). The source is a donor older than 35 with multiple myeloma. Sequenced input: a population of CD138-negative cells sorted from bone marrow. CDR3: CASSYSAARGEKLFF. CDR3 DNA: TGTGCCAGCAGTTACTCCGCGGCTAGGGGAGAAAAACTGTTTTTT.